This entry lists 31 T cell receptor beta chains sequenced from one sample in a study of a mutant IDH1 vaccine in newly diagnosed glioma (dated by TCRdb to 2020 to 2022). The library was obtained by the immunoSEQ multiplex PCR assay. Entries here come from immuneACCESS through TCRdb and include only in-frame sequences with V and J called. Some clones fail to appear in such tables; in the studies checked, an unresolved V gene covers under half of the shortfall, and the cause of the remainder is unknown. The sample records about 35,000 clones, 87% of which are singletons. Of the sample, about 12% is held by the ten largest clones. These receptors are not linked to any known antigen. What this sample's time point label stands for: week 47, end of study. Every vaccine dose consisted of 300 ug of a 20-mer mutant IDH1 peptide in Montanide, administered subcutaneously together with topical imiquimod. The sample here was PBMCs, taken from a glioma patient whose treatment included an IDH1 peptide vaccine. The receptors were gathered from a woman in her 30s with glioma.

The chain joins TRBV10-2 to TRBJ2-7, with 8 bases aligning to TRBD2. Germline V lookup: CDR1 WSHSY, CDR2 SAAADI. V was clipped by 8 bases and J by 0 bases; unmatched bases: 9. CDR3 length: 15 residues. This CDR3 reads CASSPLAGSSYEQYF. Written as DNA, the CDR3 is TGCGCCAGCTCCCCCTTAGCGGGGAGCTCCTACGAGCAGTACTTC.

The CDR3 sequence is CASSPEGVSYEQYF. For the CDR3, the DNA is TGTGCCAGCAGCCCAGAGGGGGTTTCCTACGAGCAGTACTTC. The chain carries TRBV7-8 and TRBJ2-7; possibly TRBD1 for D (6 bases). Trimming pared 5 bases from V and 1 base from J, leaving 12 bases between. The CDR3 sequence is 14 residues long. Germline V gene data show CDR1 as SGHVS and CDR2 as FQNEAQ.

CDR3 region: CASSPPEGETQYF. The CDR3 bases are TGTGCCAGCAGTCCGCCCGAGGGGGAGACCCAGTACTTC. The chain employs TRBV13 and TRBJ2-5; D possibly matches TRBD1 or TRBD2 (5 bases each). The ends were cut back, 6 bases at V and 5 bases at J, with 13 bases in the middle. The CDR3 loop spans 13 amino acids. Germline CDR1 PRHDT, CDR2 FYEKMQ (reference sequence).

V is TRBV7-2 and J is TRBJ1-5, with D possibly being TRBD1 (5 bases). V shed 1 base and J shed 3 bases, with 10 bases lying between them. CDR1 is SGHTA and CDR2 is FQGNSA in the germline V gene. The CDR3 is 15 amino acids. DNA of the CDR3: TGTGCCAGCAGCTTAGAGGGGACGTACAATCAGCCCCAGCATTTT. Protein product: CASSLEGTYNQPQHF.

V and J are TRBV5-6 and TRBJ2-5, with 11 bases that match TRBD2. The germline CDR1 and CDR2 sequences are SGHDT and YYEEEE. The CDR3 loop spans 15 amino acids. V shed 3 bases and J 4 bases; nucleotides not matched to a gene: 5. In DNA form, the CDR3 reads TGTGCCAGCAGCTACCTAGCGGGGGGCGGAGAGACCCAGTACTTC. This translates into CASSYLAGGGETQYF.

The chain carries TRBV7-9 and TRBJ2-5, with D unclear. The CDR3 length is 14 residues. Germline V gene lookup returns CDR1 SEHNR and CDR2 FQNEAQ (reference sequence). Trimming took off 1 base at V and 3 bases at J, with 9 bases between the two ends. The CDR3 protein is CASSLVSPEETQYF. The CDR3 DNA is TGTGCCAGCAGCTTAGTTTCCCCCGAAGAGACCCAGTACTTC.

The chain is built from TRBV25-1 and TRBJ2-2; tentatively, D is TRBD2 (7 bases). This CDR3 is built from 17 residues. Trimming removed 3 bases at V and 3 bases at J, with 17 bases between. CDR1 is MGHDK and CDR2 is SYGVNS in the germline V gene. The CDR3 protein is CASSDPMRGGYTGELFF. CDR3 DNA: TGTGCCAGCAGTGACCCGATGAGGGGGGGATACACCGGGGAGCTGTTTTTT.

The chain combines TRBV2 with TRBJ1-6; D is perhaps TRBD1 (5 bases). The germline gives CDR1 SNHLY, CDR2 FYNNEI. CDR3 length: 17 amino acids. Trimming pared 6 bases from V and 1 base from J, leaving 16 bases between. In DNA, the CDR3 is TGTGCCAGCAGGGCGAACAGGAGTCCTTCCTATAATTCACCCCTCCACTTT. It translates to CASRANRSPSYNSPLHF.

The CDR3 DNA follows: TGTGCCATCAATCCCACTAGCGGGGGCTTCACCGGGGAGCTGTTTTTT. Translated, it gives CAINPTSGGFTGELFF. V gene TRBV10-3 combines with J gene TRBJ2-2, with 11 bases identical to TRBD2. V dropped 7 bases and J dropped 4; count of bases not matched to a gene: 8. Per the germline V gene, CDR1 is ENHRY and CDR2 is SYGVKD. The CDR3 extends over 16 amino acids.

Only one count was recorded for this clone. The rearrangement uses TRBV9 and TRBJ1-1; D is undetermined. The germline V gene has CDR1 SGDLS and CDR2 YYNGEE. V lost 1 base and J lost 5, with 9 bases in between. CDR3 size: 13 residues. The CDR3, as DNA: TGTGCCAGCAGCGTAATAGTAGCGACTGAAGCTTTCTTT. This codes for CASSVIVATEAFF.

The chain has TRBV9 and TRBJ1-3; 9 bases are shared with TRBD1. Germline CDR1 reads SGDLS; CDR2 reads YYNGEE. The CDR3 is made up of 16 amino acids. V lost 6 bases to trimming and J lost 0 bases; unmatched junction nucleotides: 7. The CDR3 is CASTRDRGFSGNTIYF. The CDR3 DNA follows: TGTGCCAGCACCCGAGACAGGGGGTTCTCTGGAAACACCATATATTTT.

The chain uses TRBV14 and TRBJ1-2; TRBD1 matches 11 bases. The V gene end was trimmed by 4 bases and the J gene end by 8 bases; junction bases not matched to a gene: 6. The CDR3 spans 14 residues. Germline V gene data show CDR1 as SGHDN and CDR2 as FVKESK. The CDR3 DNA follows: TGTGCCAGCAGCCGCCTCGGGACAGGGGGGGGCTACACCTTC. Its protein is CASSRLGTGGGYTF.

This clone has a single count. This sequence joins TRBV30 and TRBJ2-7, with D perhaps being TRBD1 or TRBD2 (5 bases each). V lost 3 bases to trimming and J lost 2 bases, with 14 bases between them. CDR1 is GTSNPN and CDR2 is SVGIG in the germline V gene (reference sequence). The CDR3 runs 14 residues. CDR3 loop: CAWSRGRAPYEQYF. The CDR3 nucleotides read TGTGCCTGGAGCCGGGGCAGGGCCCCCTACGAGCAGTACTTC.

This chain uses TRBV5-1 with TRBJ1-1, with D maybe TRBD1 (6 bases). V lost 4 bases to trimming and J lost 0 bases, with 13 bases between them. CDR1 and CDR2 from the germline V gene are SGHRS and YFSETQ. This CDR3 is built from 15 residues. Here the CDR3 reads CASSPGGSMNTEAFF. The CDR3 nucleotides are TGCGCCAGCAGCCCGGGGGGCTCTATGAACACTGAAGCTTTCTTT.

The V gene is TRBV7-9, the J gene TRBJ2-5; D call uncertain. CDR1 is SEHNR, CDR2 FQNEAQ, per germline (reference sequence). The CDR3 is 15 residues long. Deletions cut 5 bases from V and 6 bases from J, with 19 bases between. CDR3 residues: CASSQVGEGQKTQYF. CDR3 nucleotide sequence: TGTGCCAGCAGCCAGGTGGGCGAAGGTCAGAAGACCCAGTACTTC.

The sample holds a few counts of this clone. This chain uses TRBV2 with TRBJ1-5; a weak D match, TRBD1 (5 bases). The CDR3 has 13 residues. The germline gives CDR1 SNHLY, CDR2 FYNNEI. Trimming took 7 bases from V and 2 from J, leaving 9 bases between them. CDR3 in amino acids: CASKTARNQPQHF. CDR3 DNA sequence: TGTGCCAGCAAGACAGCACGCAATCAGCCCCAGCATTTT.

The genes are TRBV4-2 and TRBJ1-1; D is possibly TRBD1 (6 bases). V was shortened by 3 bases and J by 8 bases, with 22 bases between the two germline ends. The CDR3 has 16 residues. From germline, CDR1 is LGHNA and CDR2 YNFKEQ. The CDR3 DNA reads as TGTGCCAGCAGCCATCCAAGGGGGGCCTACGAATCCGAAGCTTTCTTT. Protein: CASSHPRGAYESEAFF.

J is TRBJ1-2 and V is TRBV6-5, with D uncertain. Germline CDR1 is MNHEY and CDR2 is SVGAGI. The CDR3 extends over 11 amino acids. The V end was cut by 6 bases, the J end by 10 bases, with 12 bases between. DNA of the CDR3: TGTGCCAGCAGCAGCGACACCTACTACACCTTC. Its translation is CASSSDTYYTF.

The chain carries TRBV9 and TRBJ2-7; tentatively, D is TRBD1 or TRBD2 (5 bases each). From germline, CDR1 is SGDLS and CDR2 YYNGEE. The V gene lost 4 bases and the J gene lost 7 bases, with 24 bases spanning the gap. The CDR3 runs to 16 residues. The CDR3 reads CASSPQTGTVAQEQYF. The CDR3, as DNA: TGTGCCAGCAGCCCACAGACCGGGACGGTCGCCCAAGAGCAGTACTTC.

The chain couples TRBV4-2 to TRBJ1-5; no definite D call. The CDR3 is 15 residues long. Germline CDR1 LGHNA, CDR2 YNFKEQ. V dropped 0 bases and J dropped 2 bases, with 8 bases sitting between them. The CDR3 sequence: CASSQEAVGNQPQHF. DNA for the CDR3: TGTGCCAGCAGCCAAGAGGCAGTCGGCAATCAGCCCCAGCATTTT.

This clone was picked up a small number of times. V is TRBV30 and J is TRBJ2-5; D could derive from TRBD1 or TRBD2 (5 bases each). Germline V lookup: CDR1 GTSNPN, CDR2 SVGIG (reference sequence). The CDR3 spans 13 residues. V was cut by 4 bases and J by 7 bases, with 16 bases left in between. The CDR3 reads CAWTSGAVGTQYF. Here the CDR3 DNA reads TGTGCCTGGACCTCCGGGGCCGTGGGGACCCAGTACTTC.

The rearrangement joins TRBV23-1 to TRBJ1-1; D ambiguous. TRBV23-1 is noted as an ORF with a role that remains uncertain. CDR3 length equals 15 residues. The germline V and J ends were trimmed by 1 base and 0 bases, with 9 bases remaining between them. The CDR3 nucleotides read TGCGCCAGCAGTCAATTCCGCCCAATGAACACTGAAGCTTTCTTT. It specifies CASSQFRPMNTEAFF.

V and J are TRBV2 and TRBJ2-7; D not resolved. Trimming took 6 bases from V and 0 from J, leaving 3 bases between them. This CDR3 has 11 amino acids. In germline, CDR1 is SNHLY, CDR2 FYNNEI. CDR3 DNA: TGTGCCAGCAGCCCCTCCTACGAGCAGTACTTC. It is translated as CASSPSYEQYF.

This rearrangement joins TRBV7-2 to TRBJ2-3; a possible D gene is TRBD1 (6 bases). Germline CDR1 is SGHTA and CDR2 is FQGNSA. The CDR3 loop spans 14 amino acids. With 3 bases removed from V and 5 bases from J, the gap between germline ends came to 12 bases. CDR3 loop: CASSFNGQIDTQYF. The CDR3 nucleotides read TGTGCCAGCAGCTTTAATGGACAGATAGATACGCAGTATTTT.

The chain joins TRBV2 to TRBJ1-1; D gene unclear. This CDR3 has 14 residues. Trimming cost V 5 bases and J 0 bases, with 10 bases left between them. Looked up from germline, CDR1 is SNHLY and CDR2 is FYNNEI. DNA for the CDR3: TGTGCCAGCAGTCCGGCGGCCGTGAACACTGAAGCTTTCTTT. Translating gives CASSPAAVNTEAFF.

V is TRBV4-1 and J is TRBJ2-7; possible D gene TRBD1, 6 bases. This CDR3 is built from 13 residues. Germline V gene sequence: CDR1 MGHRA, CDR2 YSYEKL. V lost 4 bases and J lost 3, with 10 bases in between. CDR3 sequence (DNA): TGCGCCAGCAGCCCCGACAGGAACTACGAGCAGTACTTC. Translating it yields CASSPDRNYEQYF.

This chain joins TRBV4-1 and TRBJ1-1; D is undetermined. The CDR3 is made up of 13 amino acids. Trimming shortened V by 3 bases and J by 10 bases, and 15 bases separated the two germline ends. The germline CDR1 and CDR2 sequences are MGHRA and YSYEKL. As DNA, the CDR3 is TGCGCCAGCAGCCAGCCGGCTTTAACGGCAGCTTTCTTT. Residues: CASSQPALTAAFF.

The rearrangement links TRBV2 to TRBJ2-6; D not certain. The CDR3 contains 16 residues. Germline V gene data show CDR1 as SNHLY and CDR2 as FYNNEI. V lost 7 bases, J lost 0 bases, and 13 bases lay in between. The CDR3 coding sequence is TGTGCCAGCACTACGGACGGAAGCTCTGGGGCCAACGTCCTGACTTTC. Protein sequence: CASTTDGSSGANVLTF.

This chain connects TRBV7-2 to TRBJ2-5; D could derive from TRBD1 or TRBD2 (5 bases each). V lost 5 bases, J lost 5 bases, and 21 bases lay in between. This CDR3 is built from 16 residues. Germline loops: CDR1 SGHTA, CDR2 FQGNSA. This chain's CDR3 is CASSPREGNLGETQYF. The CDR3 DNA sequence: TGTGCCAGCAGCCCCCGAGAGGGGAACCTTGGGGAGACCCAGTACTTC.

In its sample, this clone was seen a few times. The V gene is TRBV5-1, the J gene TRBJ1-1, with D tentatively TRBD1 (6 bases). Germline CDR1 SGHRS, CDR2 YFSETQ. This CDR3 is 14 amino acids long. V lost 3 bases and J lost 0, with 9 bases in between. The chain's CDR3 is CASSWTDLNTEAFF. The DNA for the CDR3 is TGCGCCAGCAGCTGGACAGACCTGAACACTGAAGCTTTCTTT.

The chain couples TRBV9 to TRBJ2-1; tentative D call: TRBD2 (5 bases). The V end was cut by 2 bases, the J end by 4 bases, with 13 bases between. The CDR3 extends over 15 amino acids. From germline, CDR1 is SGDLS and CDR2 YYNGEE. As DNA, the CDR3 is TGTGCCAGCAGCGTTAGGACTCTACCTTACAATGAGCAGTTCTTC. It codes for CASSVRTLPYNEQFF.